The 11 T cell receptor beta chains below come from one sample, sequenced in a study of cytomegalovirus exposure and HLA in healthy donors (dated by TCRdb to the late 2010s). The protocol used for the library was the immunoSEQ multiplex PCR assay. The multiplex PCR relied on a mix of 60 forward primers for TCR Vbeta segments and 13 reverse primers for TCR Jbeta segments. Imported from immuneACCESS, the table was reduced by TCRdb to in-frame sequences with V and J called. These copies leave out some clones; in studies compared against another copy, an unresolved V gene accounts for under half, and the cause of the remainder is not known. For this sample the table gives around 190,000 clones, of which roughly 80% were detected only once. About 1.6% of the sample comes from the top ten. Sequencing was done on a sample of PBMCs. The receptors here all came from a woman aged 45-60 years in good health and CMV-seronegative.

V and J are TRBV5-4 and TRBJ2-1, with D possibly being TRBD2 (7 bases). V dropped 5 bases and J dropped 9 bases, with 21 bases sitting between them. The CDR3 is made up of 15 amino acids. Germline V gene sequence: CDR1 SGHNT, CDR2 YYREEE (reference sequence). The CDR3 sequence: CASSLAGRGGSEQFF. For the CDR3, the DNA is TGTGCCAGCAGTCTAGCTGGCAGGGGAGGGAGTGAGCAGTTCTTC.

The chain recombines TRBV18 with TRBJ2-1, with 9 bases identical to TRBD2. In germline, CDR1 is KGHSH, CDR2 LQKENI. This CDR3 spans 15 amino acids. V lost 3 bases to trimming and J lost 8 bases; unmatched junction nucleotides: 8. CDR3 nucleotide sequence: TGTGCCAGCTCACCCCTGGGACTAGCCCCCCATGAGCAGTTCTTC. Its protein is CASSPLGLAPHEQFF.

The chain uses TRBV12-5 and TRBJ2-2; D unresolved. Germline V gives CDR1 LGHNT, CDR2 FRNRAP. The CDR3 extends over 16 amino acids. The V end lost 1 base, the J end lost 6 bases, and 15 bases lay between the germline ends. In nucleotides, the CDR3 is TGTGCTAGTGGTTTGGCCCATAGTGCTTCCCCCGGGGAGCTGTTTTTT. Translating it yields CASGLAHSASPGELFF.

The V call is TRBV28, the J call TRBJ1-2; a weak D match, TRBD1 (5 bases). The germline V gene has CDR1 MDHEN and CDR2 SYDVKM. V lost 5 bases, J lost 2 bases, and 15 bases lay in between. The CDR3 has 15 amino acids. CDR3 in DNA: TGTGCCAGCAGTGACCCCGGGGGGGAAAACTATGGCTACACCTTC. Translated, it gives CASSDPGGENYGYTF.

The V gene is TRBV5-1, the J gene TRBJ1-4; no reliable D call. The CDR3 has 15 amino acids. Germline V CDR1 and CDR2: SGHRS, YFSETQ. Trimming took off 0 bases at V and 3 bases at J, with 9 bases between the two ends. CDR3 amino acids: CASSLEARANEKLFF. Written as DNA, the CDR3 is TGCGCCAGCAGCTTGGAGGCGAGGGCTAATGAAAAACTGTTTTTT.

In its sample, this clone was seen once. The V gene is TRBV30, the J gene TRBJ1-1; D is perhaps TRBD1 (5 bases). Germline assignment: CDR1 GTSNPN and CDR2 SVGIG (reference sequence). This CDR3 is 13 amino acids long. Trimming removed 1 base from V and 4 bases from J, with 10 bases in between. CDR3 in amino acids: CAWSGQGVTEAFF. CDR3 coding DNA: TGTGCCTGGAGTGGGCAGGGCGTCACTGAAGCTTTCTTT. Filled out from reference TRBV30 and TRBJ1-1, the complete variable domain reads SQTIHQWPATLVQPVGSPLSLECTVEGTSNPNLYWYRQAAGRGLQLLFYSVGIGQISSEVPQNLSASRPQDRQFILSSKKLLLSDSGFYLCAWSGQGVTEAFFGQGTRLTVV.

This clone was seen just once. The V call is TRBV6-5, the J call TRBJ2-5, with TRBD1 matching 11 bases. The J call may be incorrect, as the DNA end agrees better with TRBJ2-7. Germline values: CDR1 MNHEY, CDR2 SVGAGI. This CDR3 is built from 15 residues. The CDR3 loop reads CASSPWTGGGHEQYF. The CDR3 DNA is TGTGCCAGCAGCCCCTGGACAGGGGGCGGCCACGAGCAGTACTTC.

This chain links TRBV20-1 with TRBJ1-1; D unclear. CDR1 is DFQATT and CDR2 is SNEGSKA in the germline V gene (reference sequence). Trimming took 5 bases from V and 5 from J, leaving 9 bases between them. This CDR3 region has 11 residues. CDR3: CSAPQKTEAFF. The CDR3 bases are TGCAGTGCTCCACAGAAAACTGAAGCTTTCTTT.

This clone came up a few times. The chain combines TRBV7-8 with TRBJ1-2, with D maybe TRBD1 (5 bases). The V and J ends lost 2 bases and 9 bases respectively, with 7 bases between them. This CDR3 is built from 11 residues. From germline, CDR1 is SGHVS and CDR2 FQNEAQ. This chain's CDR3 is CASSLRGSYTF. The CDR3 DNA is TGTGCCAGCAGCTTAAGGGGTAGCTACACCTTC.

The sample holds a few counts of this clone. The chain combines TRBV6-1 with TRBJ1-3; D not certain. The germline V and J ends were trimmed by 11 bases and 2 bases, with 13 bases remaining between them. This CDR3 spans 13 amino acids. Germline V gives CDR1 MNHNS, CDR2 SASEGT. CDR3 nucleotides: TGTGCCGCGGCCGGGAAGACTGGAAACACCATATATTTT. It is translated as CAAAGKTGNTIYF.

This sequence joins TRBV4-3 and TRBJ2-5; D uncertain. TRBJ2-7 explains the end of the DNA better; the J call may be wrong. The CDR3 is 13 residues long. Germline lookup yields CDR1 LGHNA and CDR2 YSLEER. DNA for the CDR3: TGCGCCAGCAGCCCCAACCACTTATACGAGCAGTACTTC. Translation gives CASSPNHLYEQYF.